The 26 T cell receptor beta chains presented below share a single source sample, sequenced in a study of blood T cell repertoires in COVID-19. Assay used: immunoSEQ multiplex PCR; TCRdb lists only in-frame clones, some missing. This sample yields under 200,000 clones, of which about four fifths are seen a single time; roughly 6.8% belongs to the top ten. Sequenced: peripheral blood. All receptors derive from a man aged 70 or older with active or convalescent COVID-19.

This chain links TRBV6-5 with TRBJ2-5, with TRBD2 matching 12 bases. Germline CDR1 is MNHEY and CDR2 is SVGAGI. V lost 6 bases to trimming and J lost 6 bases; unmatched junction nucleotides: 8. This CDR3 comprises 15 residues. In DNA form, the CDR3 reads TGTGCCAGCAGACCGACTAGCGGGGGAGGAAAGACCCAGTACTTC. Its translation is CASRPTSGGGKTQYF.

V gene TRBV6-6 combines with J gene TRBJ2-1; the match to TRBD1 covers 7 bases. The CDR3 has 16 residues. Germline V gene data show CDR1 as MNHNY and CDR2 as SVGAGI (reference sequence). V lost 6 bases to trimming and J lost 3 bases; unmatched junction nucleotides: 11. The CDR3 spells CASSPGQGGGYNEQFF. The CDR3 DNA reads as TGTGCCAGCAGCCCCGGCCAAGGGGGCGGCTACAATGAGCAGTTCTTC.

This clone was picked up one time. This chain connects TRBV6-2 or TRBV6-3 to TRBJ2-1; 9 nucleotides align to TRBD2. This CDR3 is 20 amino acids long. J lost 7 bases, V lost 6 bases, and 25 bases had no gene match. Germline CDR1 is MNHEY and CDR2 is SVGEGT. CDR3 region: CASSPLGGGAAGSGMNEQFF. CDR3 bases: TGTGCCAGCAGCCCCCTCGGCGGGGGGGCAGCCGGGTCGGGCATGAATGAGCAGTTCTTC.

As regards this clone: Distinct nucleotide sequences in the sample also encode this CDR3. V usage is TRBV27 and J usage is TRBJ2-2; possibly TRBD2 for D (5 bases). V lost 2 bases and J 1 base, leaving 8 bases between the germline ends. This CDR3 has 15 residues. The germline CDR1 and CDR2 sequences are MNHEY and SMNVEV (reference sequence). The CDR3 DNA sequence: TGTGCCAGCAGTTTACGCGGGCGGAACACCGGGGAGCTGTTTTTT. Translation: CASSLRGRNTGELFF.

The chain carries TRBV6-5 and TRBJ1-1, with D possibly matching TRBD1 (5 bases). V gave up 8 bases and J gave up 4 bases, with 8 bases separating them. The CDR3 covers 11 residues. CDR1 is MNHEY, CDR2 SVGAGI, per germline. CDR3 region: CASHRSTEAFF. In DNA, the CDR3 is TGTGCCAGCCACAGGAGCACTGAAGCTTTCTTT.

The J gene is TRBJ2-2, the V gene TRBV7-9; tentatively, D is TRBD2 (5 bases). The CDR3 runs 17 residues. The V and J ends lost 4 bases and 4 bases respectively, with 19 bases between them. Germline loops: CDR1 SEHNR, CDR2 FQNEAQ (reference sequence). This chain's CDR3 is CASSSRELNPGTGELFF. CDR3 nucleotides: TGTGCCAGCAGCTCCCGGGAACTCAATCCGGGCACCGGGGAGCTGTTTTTT. The entire variable domain, with the rest obtained from reference TRBV7-9 and TRBJ2-2, is as follows: DTGVSQNPRHKITKRGQNVTFRCDPISEHNRLYWYRQTLGQGPEFLTYFQNEAQLEKSRLLSDRFSAERPKGSFSTLEIQRTEQGDSAMYLCASSSRELNPGTGELFFGEGSRLTVL.

The gene calls are TRBV3-1 (or the pseudogene TRBV3-2) and TRBJ1-6, with no clear D. This CDR3 has 16 amino acids. V gave up 1 base and J gave up 0 bases, with 7 bases separating them. CDR1 and CDR2 from the germline V gene are LGHDT and YNNKEL (reference sequence). Here the CDR3 DNA reads TGTGCCAGCAGCCAAGTAAGGAGCTCCTATAATTCACCCCTCCACTTT. This gives the protein CASSQVRSSYNSPLHF.

V usage is TRBV12-3 or TRBV12-4 and J usage is TRBJ2-7; D unresolved. V was pared by 5 bases and J by 13 bases, with 9 bases between. This CDR3 has 9 residues. This CDR3 is CASSKRRYF. The CDR3 DNA follows: TGTGCCAGCAGTAAGCGAAGATACTTC.

The CDR3 loop is CASSSFGTGGTGELFF. The DNA for the CDR3 is TGTGCCAGCAGTTCCTTTGGGACAGGGGGCACCGGGGAGCTGTTTTTT. The gene calls are TRBV6-6 and TRBJ2-2; TRBD1 matches at 11 bases. Germline CDR1 reads MNHNY; CDR2 reads SVGAGI (reference sequence). There are 16 residues in the CDR3. The V segment lost 4 bases and the J segment 4 bases; nucleotides outside the gene matches: 5.

The rearrangement joins TRBV27 to TRBJ1-4; D gene unclear. There are 16 residues in the CDR3. V lost 0 bases and J lost 8, with 16 bases in between. Germline CDR1 is MNHEY and CDR2 is SMNVEV (reference sequence). The CDR3 DNA reads as TGTGCCAGCAGTTTATCGATCTATCGGGAACGAGAAAAACTGTTTTTT. This codes for CASSLSIYREREKLFF.

This chain links TRBV25-1 with TRBJ2-5; D is perhaps TRBD2 (6 bases). Germline loops: CDR1 MGHDK, CDR2 SYGVNS. V was clipped by 3 bases and J by 4 bases, with 15 bases between them. There are 15 residues in the CDR3. CDR3 coding DNA: TGTGCCAGCAGTGAGGAGAGGGCCGGGGGAGAGACCCAGTACTTC. It is translated as CASSEERAGGETQYF.

This clone occurred a few times. The sample carries other DNA sequences with the same CDR3. The rearrangement uses TRBV2 and TRBJ1-1; D not certain. In germline, CDR1 is SNHLY, CDR2 FYNNEI. The CDR3 extends over 13 amino acids. With 3 bases removed from V and 1 base from J, the gap between germline ends came to 6 bases. In DNA, the CDR3 is TGTGCCAGCAGTGATCGAGGGAACACTGAAGCTTTCTTT. Translating gives CASSDRGNTEAFF.

The rearrangement uses TRBV2 and TRBJ2-2; D gene uncertain. The CDR3 spans 14 residues. Between the trimmed V and J ends, which lost 2 bases and 4 bases, there was a span of 8 bases. CDR1 and CDR2 from the germline V gene are SNHLY and FYNNEI. This chain's CDR3 is CASSERQATGELFF. CDR3 DNA: TGTGCCAGCAGTGAAAGGCAGGCCACCGGGGAGCTGTTTTTT. Using reference TRBV2 and TRBJ2-2 for the parts outside the CDR3, the full variable domain is EPEVTQTPSHQVTQMGQEVILRCVPISNHLYFYWYRQILGQKVEFLVSFYNNEISEKSEIFDDQFSVERPDGSNFTLKIRSTKLEDSAMYFCASSERQATGELFFGEGSRLTVL.

V gene TRBV6-2 or TRBV6-3 combines with J gene TRBJ1-5; 9 bases map to TRBD1. The CDR3 runs to 16 residues. V lost 6 bases, J lost 3 bases, and 9 bases stayed unmatched. Germline V lookup: CDR1 MNHEY, CDR2 SVGEGT. CDR3 sequence (DNA): TGTGCCAGCAGCCGGACAGGGGATGTTCTCAATCAGCCCCAGCATTTT. This gives the protein CASSRTGDVLNQPQHF.

Only a few counts were recorded for this clone. V and J are TRBV5-1 and TRBJ2-5, with D tentatively TRBD2 (6 bases). With 5 bases removed from V and 3 bases from J, the gap between germline ends came to 14 bases. The CDR3 sequence is 14 residues long. From germline, CDR1 is SGHRS and CDR2 YFSETQ. CDR3 residues: CASRGTPTEETQYF. The CDR3 DNA is TGCGCCAGCAGGGGGACTCCGACGGAAGAGACCCAGTACTTC.

V usage is TRBV11-2 and J usage is TRBJ2-2, with 9 bases matching TRBD2. V was clipped by 5 bases and J by 5 bases; unmatched bases: 6. Germline V gives CDR1 SGHAT, CDR2 FQNNGV. CDR3 size: 15 residues. The CDR3 DNA sequence: TGTGCCAGCAGCCACAGCGGGGGGTATACCGGGGAGCTGTTTTTT. Translation gives CASSHSGGYTGELFF.

Turning to this clone: The same CDR3 also results from other DNA sequences found in this sample. The chain is built from TRBV5-6 and TRBJ2-3; tentative D call: TRBD1 (5 bases). Germline CDR1 SGHDT, CDR2 YYEEEE. CDR3 length: 14 residues. The V gene lost 0 bases and the J gene lost 2 bases, with 7 bases spanning the gap. Here the CDR3 reads CASSLGRATDTQYF. DNA of the CDR3: TGTGCCAGCAGCTTGGGCAGGGCCACAGATACGCAGTATTTT.

This chain joins TRBV5-1 and TRBJ2-7, with D possibly TRBD2 on 6 matching bases. Germline loops: CDR1 SGHRS, CDR2 YFSETQ. V shed 4 bases and J shed 5 bases, with 19 bases lying between them. The CDR3 is made up of 15 amino acids. Written as DNA, the CDR3 is TGCGCCAGCAGCCCCAGAGCGGGTCGGGGTAACGAGCAGTACTTC. This translates into CASSPRAGRGNEQYF.

V and J are TRBV2 and TRBJ1-5, with 9 bases that match TRBD1. In germline, CDR1 is SNHLY, CDR2 FYNNEI. The CDR3 sequence is 15 residues long. Trimming removed 6 bases from V and 5 bases from J; junction bases left unmatched: 8. CDR3 residues: CASRPGQGWDQPQHF. CDR3 in DNA: TGTGCCAGCAGGCCTGGACAGGGGTGGGATCAGCCCCAGCATTTT.

This clone was detected only a few times. V usage is TRBV30 and J usage is TRBJ2-3; D call uncertain. This CDR3 region has 15 residues. The ends were cut back, 1 base at V and 0 bases at J, with 11 bases in the middle. Germline V lookup: CDR1 GTSNPN, CDR2 SVGIG (reference sequence). CDR3: CAWSGAAFSTDTQYF. CDR3 nucleotide sequence: TGTGCCTGGAGTGGTGCGGCCTTTAGCACAGATACGCAGTATTTT.

This clone was counted once. This chain joins TRBV9 and TRBJ2-2, with TRBD1 identical over 8 bases. Per the germline V gene, CDR1 is SGDLS and CDR2 is YYNGEE. The CDR3 is 17 residues long. V lost 2 bases, J lost 1 base, and 7 bases stayed unmatched. The CDR3: CASSVRAGTGNTGELFF. CDR3 DNA: TGTGCCAGCAGCGTTAGAGCCGGGACAGGGAACACCGGGGAGCTGTTTTTT.

The genes are TRBV2 and TRBJ2-7; D call uncertain. The CDR3 has 11 residues. CDR1 and CDR2 from the germline V gene are SNHLY and FYNNEI. Trimming removed 6 bases from V and 3 bases from J, with 6 bases in between. CDR3 nucleotide sequence: TGTGCCAGCAGGCCCTACTACGAGCAGTACTTC. This sequence encodes CASRPYYEQYF.

The V call is TRBV19, the J call TRBJ1-2, with 7 nucleotides matching TRBD1. CDR1 LNHDA and CDR2 SQIVND come from the germline V gene (reference sequence). The CDR3 has 15 amino acids. Trimming at V came to 8 bases and at J to 0 bases, leaving 9 bases not matched to a gene. This CDR3 is CASGGTVETNYGYTF. CDR3 DNA sequence: TGTGCCAGTGGAGGGACAGTAGAAACTAACTATGGCTACACCTTC. Using reference TRBV19 and TRBJ1-2 for the parts outside the CDR3, the full variable domain is DGGITQSPKYLFRKEGQNVTLSCEQNLNHDAMYWYRQDPGQGLRLIYYSQIVNDFQKGDIAEGYSVSREKKESFPLTVTSAQKNPTAFYLCASGGTVETNYGYTFGSGTRLTVV.

The rearrangement uses TRBV5-4 and TRBJ2-7, with 11 bases lining up with TRBD2. The V gene end was trimmed by 4 bases and the J gene end by 2 bases; junction bases not matched to a gene: 8. The CDR3 sequence is 16 residues long. CDR1 and CDR2 (germline): SGHNT, YYREEE (reference sequence). CDR3 nucleotide sequence: TGTGCCAGCAGCGCGCTAGCGGGGGGTGGGACCTACGAGCAGTACTTC. It encodes CASSALAGGGTYEQYF.

This chain joins TRBV5-1 and TRBJ2-3, with a weak D call TRBD2 (6 bases). Germline values: CDR1 SGHRS, CDR2 YFSETQ. V lost 4 bases and J 5 bases, leaving 17 bases between the germline ends. The length of the CDR3 is 15 residues. The CDR3 protein is CASSLGDRGVDTQYF. As DNA, the CDR3 is TGCGCCAGCAGCCTGGGGGACCGCGGGGTAGATACGCAGTATTTT.

The V call is TRBV5-4, the J call TRBJ2-4; 7 bases are a match to TRBD1. Losses at the gene ends were 2 bases for V and 1 base for J; bases not matched to a gene: 0. The CDR3 runs to 14 residues. Germline lookup yields CDR1 SGHNT and CDR2 YYREEE (reference sequence). The CDR3 loop reads CASSLQGAKNIQYF. In DNA form, the CDR3 reads TGTGCCAGCAGCTTACAGGGGGCCAAAAACATTCAGTACTTC.